A single TCR beta chain is shown here with its context. The data were obtained in a study of blood T cell repertoires in COVID-19. Background on the study: The samples span acute and convalescent COVID-19 from the United States, Italy and Spain.

Per the germline V gene, CDR1 is KGHSH and CDR2 is LQKENI. Trimming stripped 4 bases from V and 6 bases from J, with 7 bases between. This CDR3 is 11 amino acids long. Repertoires were generated with immunoSEQ multiplex PCR, while TCRdb's copy carries only in-frame clones and drops some. The sample comprises about 220,000 clones, 84% of which are singletons, and less than 6.5% rests with the top ten. The chain carries TRBV18 and TRBJ2-7; no definite D call. The sequenced sample consisted of peripheral blood. The TCR was taken from a woman aged 60-75 years who had recovered from COVID-19. CDR3 DNA: TGTGCCAGCTCACTCTCTACCGAGCAGTACTTC. The encoded protein is CASSLSTEQYF.